These T cell receptor beta chains were read from a single sample in a study of cytomegalovirus exposure and HLA in healthy donors. Using immunoSEQ multiplex PCR, the repertoire was profiled, and TCRdb retains in-frame clones only, with some absent. This table has over 150,000 clones, about 71% appearing once. The sequenced sample consisted of PBMCs. These receptors were obtained from a woman younger than 45 in good health and CMV-seronegative. Each CDR3 is given with its conserved first and last residue. The D gene is left open where the match is weak.

D gene	J gene	V gene	CDR3 protein
TRBD1	TRBJ1-5	TRBV19	CASSIDGQGVRQPQHF
-	TRBJ2-7	TRBV7-6	CASRPGPEPYEQYF
-	TRBJ1-2	TRBV30	CACKTGYGYTF
-	TRBJ2-1	TRBV4-3	CASSQETSWNEQFF
TRBD1	TRBJ2-1	TRBV29-1	CSVEQGFGSEQFF
TRBD1	TRBJ1-2	TRBV27	CASRRTGANYGYTF
-	TRBJ1-1	TRBV19	CASSGGANTEAFF
TRBD1	TRBJ1-1	TRBV29-1	CSVEGQMNTEAFF
TRBD1	TRBJ1-4	TRBV19	CASSTSGTANEKLFF
-	TRBJ2-4	TRBV28	CASRDSSRNIQYF
-	TRBJ1-5	TRBV6-1	CASSEDRAQPQHF
TRBD1	TRBJ1-3	TRBV29-1	CSVDLSGTDSGNTIYF
TRBD1	TRBJ1-1	TRBV5-1	CASSFTGGARNTEAFF
-	TRBJ1-4	TRBV28	CASSPAGGGSNEKLFF
TRBD2	TRBJ2-3	TRBV4-1	CASSQVAGHDTQYF
TRBD1	TRBJ2-5	TRBV14	CASSQNRGRSQETQYF
TRBD1	TRBJ2-1	TRBV27	CASSPHGQGANEQFF
-	TRBJ1-3	TRBV25-1	CASRGGAGYTIYF
-	TRBJ2-5	TRBV4-3	CASSQDQYNQETQYF
TRBD1	TRBJ2-2	TRBV4-2	CASSQEGGVNGELFF
-	TRBJ1-2	TRBV4-3	CASSQGLNYGYTF
-	TRBJ2-7	TRBV7-9	CASSATGPGEQYF
-	TRBJ1-3	TRBV11-2	CASSLDTGSGNTIYF
-	TRBJ2-7	TRBV18	CASSLVESYEQYF
-	TRBJ1-5	TRBV4-3	CASSQDAGGRSNQPQHF
-	TRBJ2-1	TRBV4-2	CASSQGERDNNEQFF
-	TRBJ1-4	TRBV4-3	CASSHFVTELGNEKLFF
TRBD1	TRBJ1-6	TRBV4-3	CASSQTGVSYNSPLHF
-	TRBJ1-1	TRBV5-6	CASSVAGLTNTEAFF
-	TRBJ2-6	TRBV6-5	CASRVAPTGVLTF
-	TRBJ2-3	TRBV7-3	CASSFPGLSDTQYF
TRBD2	TRBJ2-7	TRBV10-1	CASRSTSGLTFSYEQYF
-	TRBJ1-1	TRBV29-1	CSAQNTEAFF
-	TRBJ2-7	TRBV5-1	CASSLGVNAVEQYF
TRBD2	TRBJ2-1	TRBV6-5	CASSTGLAHEQFF
TRBD1	TRBJ2-5	TRBV29-1	CSVELPGGLETQYF
-	TRBJ2-1	TRBV28	CASSTLALSSYNEQFF
TRBD2	TRBJ2-5	TRBV10-3	CAIRAGTSGNGGETQYF
TRBD1	TRBJ1-3	TRBV5-6	CASSSGGPSSGNTIYF